The rows below give T cell receptor beta chains drawn from one sample of a study of T cell changes during pregnancy in multiple sclerosis. Using immunoSEQ multiplex PCR, the repertoire was profiled, and TCRdb retains in-frame clones only, with some absent. The table has 20,000 to 25,000 clones, approximately 89% seen once. The sample consisted of CD4+ T cells from peripheral blood mononuclear cells, taken in the third trimester of pregnancy. All receptors come from a female donor with multiple sclerosis, enrolled in a pregnancy study. Both conserved end residues are part of each CDR3. Fields, in order: V gene, J gene, clone size, D gene, CDR3 protein, CDR3 DNA. A D gene is named only where the DNA matches it firmly. A row's size may be missing; if present it is once, few, many or a size class.

v_call: TRBV5-1
j_call: TRBJ1-6
clone_size: .
d_call: .
cdr3_aa: CASSLAPGTNSPLHF
cdr3_nt: TGCGCCAGCAGCTTGGCGCCGGGTACTAATTCACCCCTCCACTTT

v_call: TRBV7-9
j_call: TRBJ2-3
clone_size: .
d_call: .
cdr3_aa: CASEDSHTDTQYF
cdr3_nt: TGTGCCAGCGAGGACTCACACACAGATACGCAGTATTTT

v_call: TRBV7-9
j_call: TRBJ1-1
clone_size: .
d_call: TRBD1
cdr3_aa: CASSQRGQGGAFF
cdr3_nt: TGTGCCAGCAGCCAAAGGGGACAGGGGGGAGCTTTCTTT

v_call: TRBV30
j_call: TRBJ2-1
clone_size: .
d_call: TRBD2
cdr3_aa: CAATSGSYNEQFF
cdr3_nt: TGTGCTGCGACTAGCGGGTCCTACAATGAGCAGTTCTTC

v_call: TRBV29-1
j_call: TRBJ1-2
clone_size: .
d_call: .
cdr3_aa: CSVDGAYGYTF
cdr3_nt: TGCAGCGTTGACGGAGCCTATGGCTACACCTTC

v_call: TRBV6-4
j_call: TRBJ2-2
clone_size: .
d_call: .
cdr3_aa: CASSPDGAGELFF
cdr3_nt: TGTGCCAGCAGCCCAGACGGGGCCGGGGAGCTGTTTTTT

v_call: TRBV6-5
j_call: TRBJ1-4
clone_size: .
d_call: .
cdr3_aa: CASSYRGPPNEKLFF
cdr3_nt: TGTGCCAGCAGTTACAGAGGGCCCCCTAATGAAAAACTGTTTTTT

v_call: TRBV7-9
j_call: TRBJ2-5
clone_size: once
d_call: .
cdr3_aa: CASSVRGPETQYF
cdr3_nt: TGTGCCAGCAGCGTCAGGGGTCCAGAGACCCAGTACTTC

v_call: TRBV29-1
j_call: TRBJ1-2
clone_size: .
d_call: .
cdr3_aa: CSVGTGFGFICNYGYTF
cdr3_nt: TGCAGCGTGGGAACAGGTTTCGGCTTTATCTGCAACTATGGCTACACCTTC

v_call: TRBV7-6
j_call: TRBJ1-5
clone_size: .
d_call: .
cdr3_aa: CASSRGGNQPQHF
cdr3_nt: TGTGCCAGCAGTCGAGGCGGCAATCAGCCCCAGCATTTT

v_call: TRBV29-1
j_call: TRBJ1-3
clone_size: .
d_call: .
cdr3_aa: CSVERYSGNTIYF
cdr3_nt: TGCAGCGTTGAACGGTACTCTGGAAACACCATATATTTT

v_call: TRBV5-5
j_call: TRBJ1-2
clone_size: .
d_call: .
cdr3_aa: CASSMGDIYGYTF
cdr3_nt: TGTGCCAGCAGCATGGGGGACATCTATGGCTACACCTTC

v_call: TRBV28
j_call: TRBJ1-2
clone_size: .
d_call: TRBD1
cdr3_aa: CASSLSFRGQASYGYTF
cdr3_nt: TGTGCCAGCAGTTTATCGTTTAGGGGACAGGCAAGCTATGGCTACACCTTC

v_call: TRBV5-1
j_call: TRBJ1-1
clone_size: few
d_call: .
cdr3_aa: CASRAGVNTEAFF
cdr3_nt: TGCGCCAGCAGGGCAGGGGTGAACACTGAAGCTTTCTTT

v_call: TRBV4-2
j_call: TRBJ2-5
clone_size: .
d_call: TRBD2
cdr3_aa: CASSQGALGTSEETQYF
cdr3_nt: TGTGCCAGCAGCCAAGGTGCATTAGGGACTAGCGAAGAGACCCAGTACTTC

v_call: TRBV4-2
j_call: TRBJ2-3
clone_size: .
d_call: .
cdr3_aa: CASSQASGGPDTQYF
cdr3_nt: TGTGCCAGCAGCCAAGCAAGCGGCGGTCCGGATACGCAGTATTTT

v_call: TRBV9
j_call: TRBJ2-5
clone_size: once
d_call: .
cdr3_aa: CASSEGNRAETQYF
cdr3_nt: TGTGCCAGCAGCGAGGGTAACAGGGCGGAGACCCAGTACTTC

v_call: TRBV30
j_call: TRBJ2-7
clone_size: once
d_call: .
cdr3_aa: CAWSVGTVYEQYF
cdr3_nt: TGTGCCTGGAGTGTTGGTACAGTTTACGAGCAGTACTTC

v_call: TRBV11-2
j_call: TRBJ2-7
clone_size: .
d_call: TRBD1
cdr3_aa: CASSLAPGQKRDEQYF
cdr3_nt: TGTGCCAGCAGCTTAGCCCCGGGACAGAAGCGCGACGAGCAGTACTTC

v_call: TRBV5-1
j_call: TRBJ2-5
clone_size: .
d_call: TRBD1
cdr3_aa: CASSPNRGLETQYF
cdr3_nt: TGCGCCAGCAGCCCCAACAGGGGCTTGGAGACCCAGTACTTC

v_call: TRBV5-5
j_call: TRBJ2-5
clone_size: .
d_call: TRBD1
cdr3_aa: CASSLVEGAETQYF
cdr3_nt: TGTGCCAGCAGCTTGGTAGAGGGGGCAGAGACCCAGTACTTC

v_call: TRBV7-6
j_call: TRBJ2-1
clone_size: .
d_call: TRBD2
cdr3_aa: CASSLGFLAGLSSYNEQFF
cdr3_nt: TGTGCCAGCAGCTTAGGTTTTTTAGCGGGACTGAGCTCCTACAATGAGCAGTTCTTC

v_call: TRBV6-5
j_call: TRBJ1-1
clone_size: once
d_call: TRBD1
cdr3_aa: CASRPGQGRTEAFF
cdr3_nt: TGTGCCAGCAGGCCGGGACAGGGAAGGACTGAAGCTTTCTTT

v_call: TRBV5-8
j_call: TRBJ1-1
clone_size: .
d_call: .
cdr3_aa: CASSLGTLNTEAFF
cdr3_nt: TGTGCCAGCAGCCTCGGGACATTGAACACTGAAGCTTTCTTT

v_call: TRBV10-2
j_call: TRBJ2-3
clone_size: .
d_call: .
cdr3_aa: CASTPRGGAGDTQYF
cdr3_nt: TGCGCCAGCACCCCGAGGGGGGGGGCCGGGGATACGCAGTATTTT

v_call: TRBV5-4
j_call: TRBJ2-7
clone_size: .
d_call: .
cdr3_aa: CASSLGGRRYEQYF
cdr3_nt: TGTGCCAGCAGCCTGGGGGGGCGGAGGTACGAGCAGTACTTC

v_call: TRBV18
j_call: TRBJ2-2
clone_size: few
d_call: .
cdr3_aa: CASSPPSTGELFF
cdr3_nt: TGTGCCAGCTCACCACCGAGTACCGGGGAGCTGTTTTTT

v_call: TRBV9
j_call: TRBJ1-6
clone_size: .
d_call: .
cdr3_aa: CASSASPTRDEGSPLHF
cdr3_nt: TGTGCCAGCAGCGCCTCACCAACCAGAGACGAGGGATCACCCCTCCACTTT

v_call: TRBV18
j_call: TRBJ1-6
clone_size: .
d_call: TRBD1
cdr3_aa: CASSPTGASNSPLHF
cdr3_nt: TGTGCCAGCTCACCTACAGGGGCATCTAATTCACCCCTCCACTTT

v_call: TRBV21-1
j_call: TRBJ1-1
clone_size: .
d_call: .
cdr3_aa: CASMQGDSSTEAFF
cdr3_nt: TGTGCCAGCATGCAGGGGGATTCCTCCACTGAAGCTTTCTTT

v_call: TRBV5-1
j_call: TRBJ2-5
clone_size: .
d_call: TRBD1
cdr3_aa: CASSRGTAQETQYF
cdr3_nt: TGCGCCAGCAGCAGGGGGACAGCTCAAGAGACCCAGTACTTC

v_call: TRBV5-4
j_call: TRBJ2-7
clone_size: .
d_call: TRBD1
cdr3_aa: CASSSRQGSYEQYF
cdr3_nt: TGTGCCAGCAGCTCGCGACAGGGCTCCTACGAGCAGTACTTC

v_call: TRBV27
j_call: TRBJ2-2
clone_size: .
d_call: .
cdr3_aa: CASRQAVNTGELFF
cdr3_nt: TGTGCCAGCAGGCAGGCCGTGAACACCGGGGAGCTGTTTTTT

v_call: TRBV5-1
j_call: TRBJ1-2
clone_size: .
d_call: .
cdr3_aa: CASSPGDRENYGYTF
cdr3_nt: TGCGCCAGCAGCCCAGGGGATCGGGAAAACTATGGCTACACCTTC

v_call: TRBV9
j_call: TRBJ1-2
clone_size: .
d_call: .
cdr3_aa: CASSPRGGNYGYTF
cdr3_nt: TGTGCCAGCAGCCCCCGGGGTGGGAACTATGGCTACACCTTC

v_call: TRBV11-2
j_call: TRBJ1-1
clone_size: .
d_call: .
cdr3_aa: CASSLDGRVGEAFF
cdr3_nt: TGTGCCAGCAGCTTAGACGGGCGGGTGGGGGAAGCTTTCTTT

v_call: TRBV6-5
j_call: TRBJ1-6
clone_size: .
d_call: .
cdr3_aa: CASKGRRSSPLHF
cdr3_nt: TGTGCCAGCAAGGGGCGGAGAAGCTCACCCCTCCACTTT

v_call: TRBV12-5
j_call: TRBJ1-5
clone_size: .
d_call: .
cdr3_aa: CASGLVQDGTRWINQPQHF
cdr3_nt: TGTGCTAGTGGTTTGGTACAGGACGGTACTCGGTGGATTAATCAGCCCCAGCATTTT

v_call: TRBV5-4
j_call: TRBJ1-2
clone_size: .
d_call: .
cdr3_aa: CASRPRLDNYGYTF
cdr3_nt: TGTGCCAGCAGGCCCAGACTGGATAACTATGGCTACACCTTC

v_call: TRBV5-1
j_call: TRBJ1-2
clone_size: .
d_call: TRBD1
cdr3_aa: CASSFGDRGGYGYTF
cdr3_nt: TGCGCCAGCAGCTTCGGAGACAGGGGTGGCTATGGCTACACCTTC

v_call: TRBV6-6
j_call: TRBJ2-7
clone_size: .
d_call: .
cdr3_aa: CASSYSQNSYEQYF
cdr3_nt: TGTGCCAGCAGTTACTCCCAGAACTCCTACGAGCAGTACTTC

v_call: TRBV29-1
j_call: TRBJ2-1
clone_size: .
d_call: TRBD2
cdr3_aa: CSVALRGGGNEQFF
cdr3_nt: TGCAGCGTTGCCCTACGCGGGGGAGGGAATGAGCAGTTCTTC

v_call: TRBV2
j_call: TRBJ2-1
clone_size: .
d_call: TRBD2
cdr3_aa: CASSVAGGPFNEQFF
cdr3_nt: TGTGCCAGCAGTGTGGCGGGGGGCCCTTTCAATGAGCAGTTCTTC

v_call: TRBV27
j_call: TRBJ1-5
clone_size: .
d_call: TRBD1
cdr3_aa: CASSFGTGNQPQHF
cdr3_nt: TGTGCCAGCTCGTTCGGGACAGGTAATCAGCCCCAGCATTTT

v_call: TRBV5-1
j_call: TRBJ2-1
clone_size: .
d_call: TRBD1
cdr3_aa: CASSLLGQSSYNEQFF
cdr3_nt: TGCGCCAGCAGCTTGCTGGGACAGAGCTCCTACAATGAGCAGTTCTTC

v_call: TRBV28
j_call: TRBJ2-1
clone_size: once
d_call: .
cdr3_aa: CASSPWWLGGENNEQFF
cdr3_nt: TGTGCCAGCAGTCCCTGGTGGCTTGGCGGGGAGAACAATGAGCAGTTCTTC

v_call: TRBV9
j_call: TRBJ1-3
clone_size: few
d_call: TRBD1
cdr3_aa: CASSTGQSFSGNTIYF
cdr3_nt: TGTGCCAGCAGCACGGGACAGTCCTTCTCTGGAAACACCATATATTTT

v_call: TRBV7-9
j_call: TRBJ2-1
clone_size: .
d_call: .
cdr3_aa: CASRPARVGNEQFF
cdr3_nt: TGTGCCAGCAGGCCGGCGAGGGTGGGGAATGAGCAGTTCTTC

v_call: TRBV2
j_call: TRBJ2-5
clone_size: .
d_call: TRBD1
cdr3_aa: CASSGDRAETQYF
cdr3_nt: TGTGCCAGCAGTGGGGACAGGGCAGAGACCCAGTACTTC

v_call: TRBV23-1
j_call: TRBJ1-5
clone_size: .
d_call: .
cdr3_aa: CASSLTKGVQPQHF
cdr3_nt: TGCGCCAGCAGTCTAACCAAGGGGGTTCAGCCCCAGCATTTT